These 9 T cell receptor beta chains came from one sample sequenced in a study of beta chain features in type 1 diabetes. The study, taken as a whole, reports: Among patients with Type 1 diabetes, TCRB CDR3s were moderately but significantly shorter in every one of the four CD4+ subsets.

Antigen specificity for these receptors is unknown. Expressed TCRB transcripts got sequenced, as all isolated RNA was reverse transcribed. Clones were read by immunoSEQ multiplex PCR, and TCRdb kept only the in-frame ones, dropping some. The sample has over 600,000 clones, approximately 13% seen once. Sequences were obtained from naive CD4+ T cells from blood. These receptors all stem from a man aged 25-40 years with type 1 diabetes.

This clone came up a few times. V is TRBV21-1 and J is TRBJ1-5; the table's D gene call, TRBD1, was not cross checked with the DNA. TRBV21-1 is a known pseudogene. The CDR3 runs to 15 residues. The CDR3 region is CASTIVSRGPQPQHF. The CDR3 DNA is TGTGCCAGCACCATAGTGAGCAGGGGGCCTCAGCCCCAGCATTTT.

The gene calls are TRBV2 and TRBJ2-7, with 9 nucleotides matching TRBD1. From germline, CDR1 is SNHLY and CDR2 FYNNEI. The CDR3 totals 14 residues. The V and J ends lost 2 bases and 6 bases, in that order; junction bases with no gene match: 5. The CDR3 sequence is CASSERGTGSEQYF. The DNA of the CDR3 is TGTGCCAGCAGTGAACGGGGGACAGGGAGCGAGCAGTACTTC.

There are a few counts of this clone. The chain combines TRBV29-1 with TRBJ2-7; D is undetermined. Germline CDR1 SQVTM, CDR2 ANQGSEA. The V end lost 3 bases, the J end lost 3 bases, and 15 bases lay between the germline ends. This CDR3 has 14 residues. The CDR3 nucleotides read TGCAGCGTTGAGTCCGGGCAGGCGAGCTACGAGCAGTACTTC. It translates to CSVESGQASYEQYF.

V usage is TRBV9 and J usage is TRBJ2-5; 7 bases are shared with TRBD1. There are 16 residues in the CDR3. With 4 bases clipped from V and 5 bases from J, the junction kept 14 bases outside the gene matches. Germline V lookup: CDR1 SGDLS, CDR2 YYNGEE. CDR3 residues: CASSLAPQGERETQYF. Here the CDR3 DNA reads TGTGCCAGCAGCTTGGCCCCCCAGGGGGAGAGGGAGACCCAGTACTTC. Drawing the rest from reference TRBV9 and TRBJ2-5, the complete variable domain is DSGVTQTPKHLITATGQRVTLRCSPRSGDLSVYWYQQSLDQGLQFLIQYYNGEERAKGNILERFSAQQFPDLHSELNLSSLELGDSALYFCASSLAPQGERETQYFGPGTRLLVL.

Only a few counts were recorded for this clone. The chain couples TRBV28 to TRBJ1-3, with 11 nucleotides matching TRBD1. Germline trimming cut 7 bases from V and 3 bases from J; bases unmatched to any gene: 8. The CDR3 covers 16 residues. CDR1 and CDR2 from the germline V gene are MDHEN and SYDVKM. The CDR3 loop reads CASINGQGAIGNTIYF. The CDR3 DNA reads TGTGCCAGCATCAATGGACAGGGGGCTATTGGAAACACCATATATTTT.

The V call is TRBV13, the J call TRBJ1-2, with 8 nucleotides matching TRBD1. This CDR3 spans 16 amino acids. Germline CDR1 reads PRHDT; CDR2 reads FYEKMQ (reference sequence). Trimming at V came to 5 bases and at J to 2 bases, leaving 10 bases not matched to a gene. This chain's CDR3 is CASSRSGQGANYGYTF. The DNA for the CDR3 is TGTGCCAGCAGCCGTTCCGGACAGGGTGCGAACTATGGCTACACCTTC.

The chain carries TRBV19 and TRBJ2-5; a weak D match, TRBD1 (5 bases). Germline V gives CDR1 LNHDA, CDR2 SQIVND (reference sequence). Trimming removed 6 bases from V and 2 bases from J, with 25 bases in between. This CDR3 has 18 amino acids. CDR3 loop: CASSSTPNQGGHQETQYF. CDR3 bases: TGTGCCAGTAGCAGCACCCCAAACCAGGGTGGGCATCAAGAGACCCAGTACTTC.

The J gene is TRBJ2-7, the V gene TRBV7-9; no clear D gene. CDR1 SEHNR and CDR2 FQNEAQ come from the germline V gene (reference sequence). The germline V and J ends were trimmed by 5 bases and 6 bases, with 8 bases remaining between them. This CDR3 has 11 amino acids. The CDR3: CASSQAAEQYF. CDR3 bases: TGTGCCAGCAGCCAGGCCGCCGAGCAGTACTTC.

This clone has more than one count but fewer than ten. V is TRBV5-1 and J is TRBJ2-3; the D is unclear. There are 16 residues in the CDR3. Trimming removed 2 bases from V and 0 bases from J, with 13 bases in between. The germline V gene has CDR1 SGHRS and CDR2 YFSETQ. This CDR3 reads CASSLATDSSTDTQYF. In DNA, the CDR3 is TGCGCCAGCAGCTTAGCGACTGACTCGAGCACAGATACGCAGTATTTT.